This paragraph reports one T cell receptor beta chain. Its antigen is currently unknown. Some clones are missing from TCRdb's copy, which holds only in-frame ones; the method was immunoSEQ multiplex PCR. The sample has 60,000 to 100,000 clones, 94% seen once. The data stem from a study of OX40 agonist ivuxolimab in advanced cancers. Study results and caveats: Expanded clones were, on average, more numerous among CD8+ T cells than CD4+.

The input for sequencing was CD4+ or CD8+ T cells sorted from blood, taken in a trial of the OX40 agonist ivuxolimab. This receptor was identified in an adult with an advanced solid tumor such as melanoma, head and neck, liver or kidney cancer.

CDR3 amino acids: CASSQELPGTGRTEAFF. DNA of the CDR3: TGCGCCAGCAGCCAAGAATTGCCCGGGACAGGGAGAACTGAAGCTTTCTTT. This sequence joins TRBV4-3 and TRBJ1-1, with TRBD1 identical over 9 bases. J gave up 5 bases and V 0 bases, and 10 bases lay outside the gene matches. This CDR3 spans 17 amino acids. Germline V lookup: CDR1 LGHNA, CDR2 YSLEER.